Presented here are 21 T cell receptor beta chains from one specimen sequenced in a study of radiotherapy plus CTLA-4 blockade in lung cancer. Assay used: immunoSEQ multiplex PCR; TCRdb lists only in-frame clones, some missing. The data contain just under 60,000 clones, about 72% of them singletons. This sample comprised peripheral blood, obtained from a patient treated with radiotherapy plus ipilimumab. All receptors come from a human donor with non-small cell lung cancer whose response to radiotherapy plus ipilimumab could not be evaluated.

The chain is built from TRBV28 and TRBJ1-5; D is unresolved. This CDR3 is 13 amino acids long. V was trimmed by 3 bases and J by 5 bases, leaving 8 bases between them. Germline V gives CDR1 MDHEN, CDR2 SYDVKM. The chain's CDR3 is CASSLTADQPQHF. The CDR3 coding sequence is TGTGCCAGCAGTTTGACTGCGGATCAGCCCCAGCATTTT.

The chain links TRBV28 to TRBJ1-2; 9 bases match TRBD1. CDR3 length: 18 amino acids. The germline V gene encodes CDR1 MDHEN and CDR2 SYDVKM. The V segment lost 7 bases and the J segment 5 bases; nucleotides outside the gene matches: 20. CDR3 residues: CASTFSAGTGPDGYGYTF. CDR3 bases: TGTGCCAGCACCTTCTCGGCCGGGACAGGGCCAGACGGGTATGGCTACACCTTC.

V usage is TRBV7-6 and J usage is TRBJ2-3, with D perhaps matching TRBD1 (5 bases). The germline V gene encodes CDR1 SGHVS and CDR2 FNYEAQ. The CDR3 loop spans 16 amino acids. The germline V and J ends were trimmed by 2 bases and 2 bases, with 14 bases remaining between them. CDR3 nucleotides: TGTGCCAGCAGCTTACTCGTTGGGGCTTCCACAGATACGCAGTATTTT. Protein: CASSLLVGASTDTQYF.

This sequence joins TRBV7-9 and TRBJ2-5, with 8 bases that match TRBD2. The germline V gene has CDR1 SEHNR and CDR2 FQNEAQ (reference sequence). With 5 bases clipped from V and 4 bases from J, the junction kept 9 bases outside the gene matches. This CDR3 has 15 amino acids. CDR3 residues: CASSTERGRRETQYF. Written as DNA, the CDR3 is TGTGCCAGCAGCACGGAGCGGGGGCGCAGAGAGACCCAGTACTTC.

J is TRBJ2-2 and V is TRBV14, with 7 bases fitting TRBD1. Germline CDR1 SGHDN, CDR2 FVKESK. V was clipped by 0 bases and J by 7 bases; unmatched bases: 11. There are 17 residues in the CDR3. Written as DNA, the CDR3 is TGTGCCAGCAGCCAAGAGGTGAAGGGGGCATTAGGCGGGGAGCTGTTTTTT. Amino acids: CASSQEVKGALGGELFF.

This chain joins TRBV5-6 and TRBJ1-2; 9 bases agree with TRBD1. CDR1 is SGHDT and CDR2 is YYEEEE in the germline V gene. Trimming removed 3 bases from V and 7 bases from J; junction bases left unmatched: 10. This CDR3 region has 15 residues. CDR3 amino acids: CASSSLQGARVGYTF. The CDR3 nucleotides are TGTGCCAGCAGCTCGTTACAGGGGGCAAGGGTTGGCTACACCTTC.

This rearrangement joins TRBV19 to TRBJ2-7; D is ambiguous. From germline, CDR1 is LNHDA and CDR2 SQIVND (reference sequence). Trimming took off 1 base at V and 2 bases at J, with 3 bases between the two ends. This CDR3 comprises 12 residues. CDR3 residues: CASSIGPYEQYF. CDR3 nucleotides: TGTGCCAGTAGTATAGGGCCCTACGAGCAGTACTTC.

This clone was picked up one time. The chain recombines TRBV5-1 with TRBJ2-3; 7 bases fit TRBD2. Germline-derived CDR1 and CDR2 are SGHRS and YFSETQ. The ends lost 2 bases at V and 6 bases at J; junction bases unmatched: 15. This CDR3 contains 17 residues. The DNA of the CDR3 is TGCGCCAGCAGCTTAAGAGGGACGGGGGGACCCCGGGATACGCAGTATTTT. This translates into CASSLRGTGGPRDTQYF. Full variable domain (outside the CDR3, taken from reference TRBV5-1 and TRBJ2-3): KAGVTQTPRYLIKTRGQQVTLSCSPISGHRSVSWYQQTPGQGLQFLFEYFSETQRNKGNFPGRFSGRQFSNSRSEMNVSTLELGDSALYLCASSLRGTGGPRDTQYFGPGTRLTVL.

The rearrangement uses TRBV19 and TRBJ2-1; the D gene is possibly TRBD2 (6 bases). The CDR3 has 15 amino acids. The V and J ends lost 4 bases and 2 bases respectively, with 12 bases between them. Germline V CDR1 and CDR2: LNHDA, SQIVND (reference sequence). Here the CDR3 DNA reads TGTGCCAGTAGTACACGACTAGGGACCTACAATGAGCAGTTCTTC. Translation: CASSTRLGTYNEQFF. Full variable domain (remainder filled in from reference TRBV19 and TRBJ2-1): DGGITQSPKYLFRKEGQNVTLSCEQNLNHDAMYWYRQDPGQGLRLIYYSQIVNDFQKGDIAEGYSVSREKKESFPLTVTSAQKNPTAFYLCASSTRLGTYNEQFFGPGTRLTVL.

This clone was picked up one time. This chain links TRBV6-6 with TRBJ2-3; a weak D match, TRBD1 (6 bases). The CDR3 length is 13 residues. Germline-derived CDR1 and CDR2 are MNHNY and SVGAGI (reference sequence). V was cut by 2 bases and J by 6 bases, with 9 bases left in between. CDR3 in amino acids: CASSYGGKDTQYF. CDR3 nucleotides: TGTGCCAGCAGTTACGGGGGCAAGGATACGCAGTATTTT.

This clone came up a few times. The chain carries TRBV5-1 and TRBJ1-3; 7 bases align to TRBD1. With V trimmed by 0 bases and J by 4 bases, 4 bases remained unmatched. This CDR3 is built from 15 residues. Germline V CDR1 and CDR2: SGHRS, YFSETQ. The CDR3 DNA reads as TGCGCCAGCAGCTTGGTGGGGGACAGAGGAAACACCATATATTTT. Amino acids: CASSLVGDRGNTIYF.

The rearrangement joins TRBV2 to TRBJ1-1, with a tentative D call TRBD1 (5 bases). The germline V and J ends were trimmed by 4 bases and 4 bases, with 10 bases remaining between them. The V gene's germline CDR1 is SNHLY and CDR2 FYNNEI. This CDR3 spans 13 amino acids. The DNA for the CDR3 is TGTGCCAGCAGTGGACAGCCGGTCACTGAAGCTTTCTTT. This gives the protein CASSGQPVTEAFF.

This sequence joins TRBV7-2 and TRBJ2-1, with 11 positions matching TRBD2. Looked up from germline, CDR1 is SGHTA and CDR2 is FQGNSA. Losses at the gene ends were 1 base for V and 0 bases for J; bases not matched to a gene: 2. The CDR3 has 17 amino acids. CDR3 sequence: CASSLGTSGGSYNEQFF. DNA of the CDR3: TGTGCCAGCAGCTTAGGAACTAGCGGGGGCTCCTACAATGAGCAGTTCTTC. The complete variable domain, with remaining parts taken from reference TRBV7-2 and TRBJ2-1, reads GAGVSQSPSNKVTEKGKDVELRCDPISGHTALYWYRQSLGQGLEFLIYFQGNSAPDKSGLPSDRFSAERTGGSVSTLTIQRTQQEDSAVYLCASSLGTSGGSYNEQFFGPGTRLTVL.

The V gene is TRBV19, the J gene TRBJ1-1; D is uncertain. The V end was cut by 7 bases, the J end by 4 bases, with 13 bases between. Germline V gives CDR1 LNHDA, CDR2 SQIVND (reference sequence). The CDR3 loop spans 13 amino acids. CDR3: CASNPRSGTEAFF. CDR3 DNA: TGTGCCAGTAACCCAAGATCGGGCACTGAAGCTTTCTTT.

The gene calls are TRBV2 and TRBJ2-3; 11 nucleotides agree with TRBD2. V trimming: 3 bases; J trimming: 8 bases; junction bases outside the gene matches: 7. Looked up from germline, CDR1 is SNHLY and CDR2 is FYNNEI. This CDR3 has 15 residues. CDR3 protein: CASSDGTSGRGTQYF. CDR3 bases: TGTGCCAGCAGTGATGGGACTAGCGGCAGAGGTACGCAGTATTTT.

The J gene is TRBJ1-1, the V gene TRBV6-5, with a tentative D call TRBD1 (6 bases). From germline, CDR1 is MNHEY and CDR2 SVGAGI. The CDR3 loop spans 14 amino acids. The V end lost 0 bases, the J end lost 5 bases, and 10 bases lay between the germline ends. The CDR3 protein is CASSYSGQGTEAFF. In DNA form, the CDR3 reads TGTGCCAGCAGTTACTCGGGACAAGGGACTGAAGCTTTCTTT.

The chain joins TRBV5-6 to TRBJ1-3; 8 bases line up with TRBD1. CDR1 and CDR2 from the germline V gene are SGHDT and YYEEEE. The CDR3 is 14 residues long. V was clipped by 7 bases and J by 6 bases; unmatched bases: 9. CDR3 sequence (DNA): TGTGCCAGCCACAAACAGGGGGGAGAAAACACCATATATTTT. Residues: CASHKQGGENTIYF. Looking up the rest from reference TRBV5-6 and TRBJ1-3 gives the full variable domain: DAGVTQSPTHLIKTRGQQVTLRCSPKSGHDTVSWYQQALGQGPQFIFQYYEEEERQRGNFPDRFSGHQFPNYSSELNVNALLLGDSALYLCASHKQGGENTIYFGEGSWLTVV.

The genes are TRBV6-6 and TRBJ1-1; 7 nucleotides agree with TRBD1. CDR3 length: 13 amino acids. Germline V CDR1 and CDR2: MNHNY, SVGAGI (reference sequence). The V and J ends lost 8 bases and 2 bases, in that order; junction bases with no gene match: 5. The CDR3 protein is CASERQGNTEAFF. In DNA form, the CDR3 reads TGTGCCAGCGAGAGACAGGGAAACACTGAAGCTTTCTTT.

This chain joins TRBV7-3 and TRBJ2-7; D gene uncertain. The CDR3 runs 12 residues. Germline assignment: CDR1 SGHTA and CDR2 FQGTGA. With 4 bases removed from V and 1 base from J, the gap between germline ends came to 5 bases. The CDR3 loop reads CASSSRSYEQYF. CDR3 DNA: TGTGCCAGCAGCTCGAGATCCTACGAGCAGTACTTC.

This clone was observed a single time. V is TRBV28 and J is TRBJ2-1; the D is unclear. The CDR3 is 12 residues long. Germline CDR1 MDHEN, CDR2 SYDVKM. Deletions cut 8 bases from V and 2 bases from J, with 7 bases between. The CDR3 sequence: CASGPAYNEQFF. The CDR3 DNA reads TGTGCCAGCGGTCCAGCCTACAATGAGCAGTTCTTC.

The V call is TRBV4-1, the J call TRBJ2-7, with D maybe TRBD1 (6 bases). Germline V gene sequence: CDR1 MGHRA, CDR2 YSYEKL. The CDR3 has 15 residues. Trimming took 4 bases from V and 5 from J, leaving 18 bases between them. The CDR3 spells CASSRGHGAENEQYF. The CDR3 DNA follows: TGCGCCAGCAGCCGGGGGCACGGCGCTGAGAACGAGCAGTACTTC.